Listed here is a single TCR beta chain. What it recognizes is unknown. This sample was taken from a study of shared clonotypes between healthy human individuals. Study in general: Researchers assigned three CD4 naive, three CD4 memory, two CD8 naive and one CD8 memory plate to each donor.

Each of the donors was a healthy adult who was HIV-negative and had not had a recent acute infection or vaccination. Germline CDR1 is MGHRA and CDR2 is YSYEKL. The CDR3 length is 15 residues. Trimming took 0 bases from V and 3 from J, leaving 12 bases between them. Assay: immunoSEQ multiplex PCR; the TCRdb copy retains only in-frame clones and omits some. Here the sample spans 1,500,000 or so clones, around 98.5% being singletons. Study results and limitations: With a handful of donors compared, 4% to 5.5% of naive CD4 clonotypes were shared. Since donors were few, the genetic and exposure-history diversity represented was limited.

The chain joins TRBV4-1 to TRBJ2-7; D may be TRBD2 (6 bases). Material for sequencing was naive CD4+ T cells sorted from blood. Indicated subset: CD45RA+ positively selected. The receptor was derived from a man aged 30-40 years in good health. The CDR3 spells CASSQDSGYYYEQYF. The CDR3 DNA sequence: TGCGCCAGCAGCCAAGATAGCGGCTACTACTACGAGCAGTACTTC.